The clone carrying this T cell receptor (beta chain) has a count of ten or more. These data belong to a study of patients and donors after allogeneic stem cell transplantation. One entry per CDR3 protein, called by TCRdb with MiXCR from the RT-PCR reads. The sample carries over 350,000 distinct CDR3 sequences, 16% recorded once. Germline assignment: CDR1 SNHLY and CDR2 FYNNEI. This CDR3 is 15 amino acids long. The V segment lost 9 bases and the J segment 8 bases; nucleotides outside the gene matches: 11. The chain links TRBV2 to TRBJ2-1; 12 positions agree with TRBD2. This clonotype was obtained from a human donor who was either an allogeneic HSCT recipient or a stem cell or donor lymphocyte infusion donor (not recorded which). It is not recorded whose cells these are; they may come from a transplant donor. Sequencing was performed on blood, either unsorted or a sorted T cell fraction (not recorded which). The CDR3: CASSRWTSGEDEQFF. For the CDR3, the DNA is TGTGCCAGTTCGAGATGGACTAGCGGGGAGGATGAGCAGTTCTTC.